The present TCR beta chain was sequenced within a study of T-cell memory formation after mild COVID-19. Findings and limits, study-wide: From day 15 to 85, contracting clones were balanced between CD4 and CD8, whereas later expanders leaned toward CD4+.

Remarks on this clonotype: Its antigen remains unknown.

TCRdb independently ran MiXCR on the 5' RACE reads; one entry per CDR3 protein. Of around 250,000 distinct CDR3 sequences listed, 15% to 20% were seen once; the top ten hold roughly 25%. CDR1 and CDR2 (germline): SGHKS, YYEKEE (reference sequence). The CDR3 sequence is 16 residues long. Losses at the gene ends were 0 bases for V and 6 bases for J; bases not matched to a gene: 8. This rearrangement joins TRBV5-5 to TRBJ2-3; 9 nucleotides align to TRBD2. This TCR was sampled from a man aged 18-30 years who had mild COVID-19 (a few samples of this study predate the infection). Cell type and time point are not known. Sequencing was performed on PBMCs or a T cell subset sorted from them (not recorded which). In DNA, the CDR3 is TGTGCCAGCAGCTTGGGTCTGCGGGGGGGCAGCGATACGCAGTATTTT. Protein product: CASSLGLRGGSDTQYF. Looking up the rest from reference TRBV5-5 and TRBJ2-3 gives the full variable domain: DAGVTQSPTHLIKTRGQQVTLRCSPISGHKSVSWYQQVLGQGPQFIFQYYEKEERGRGNFPDRFSARQFPNYSSELNVNALLLGDSALYLCASSLGLRGGSDTQYFGPGTRLTVL.